This TCR beta chain originates from a study of CXCR3-negative and CXCR3-positive naive CD8 T cells. Study context: Overall TRB read output was about 140 million, and each library contained about 1.5 +/- 0.3 million reads. Study-wide results and limits: Whereas both naive subsets had comparably high diversity, memory CD8+ cells had much lower diversity. CXCR3-negative and CXCR3-positive naive cells shared comparable TRBV-TRBJ usage, but memory cells did not.

UMI-labeled 5' RACE yielded the TRB cDNA libraries. TCRdb re-called the 5' RACE reads; every CDR3 protein appears as one record, without DNA. Recorded for this sample: some 130,000 distinct CDR3 sequences. Within the CD8+ T cell compartment, naive cells were CD45RO-CCR7+CD27+CD95-. The CDR3 has 14 residues. Germline values: CDR1 SGHVS, CDR2 FQNEAQ. Notes on this clonotype: Its antigen is as yet unknown.

The source material was naive CXCR3- CD8+ T cells from blood. As for subset: CD45RO-CCR7+CD27+CD95- naive CD8+ T cells lacking CXCR3 (TNR3-). The receptor was derived from a human donor in good health. Some clones in this sample may be carry-over from other donors' samples. V usage is TRBV7-8 and J usage is TRBJ2-5. CDR3 amino acids: CASSLVAEQETQYF. Full variable domain (remainder filled in from reference TRBV7-8 and TRBJ2-5): GAGVSQSPRYKVAKRGQDVALRCDPISGHVSLFWYQQALGQGPEFLTYFQNEAQLDKSGLPSDRFFAERPEGSVSTLKIQRTQQEDSAVYLCASSLVAEQETQYFGPGTRLLVL.